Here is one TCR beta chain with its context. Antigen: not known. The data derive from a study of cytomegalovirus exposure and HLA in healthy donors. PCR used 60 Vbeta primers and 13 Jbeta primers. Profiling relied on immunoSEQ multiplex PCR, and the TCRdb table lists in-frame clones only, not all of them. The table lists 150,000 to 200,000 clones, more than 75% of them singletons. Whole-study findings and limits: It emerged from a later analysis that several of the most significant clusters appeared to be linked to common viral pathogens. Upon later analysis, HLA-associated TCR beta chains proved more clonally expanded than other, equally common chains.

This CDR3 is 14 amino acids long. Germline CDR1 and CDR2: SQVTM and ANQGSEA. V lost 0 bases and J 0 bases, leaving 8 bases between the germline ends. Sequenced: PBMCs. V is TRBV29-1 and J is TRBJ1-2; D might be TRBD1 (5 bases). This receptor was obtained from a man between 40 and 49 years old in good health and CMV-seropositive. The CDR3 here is CSVEEGPTNYGYTF. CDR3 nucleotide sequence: TGCAGCGTTGAAGAGGGGCCGACTAACTATGGCTACACCTTC.